The source of this TCR beta chain is a study of cytomegalovirus exposure and HLA in healthy donors. This CDR3 is built from 16 residues. Germline assignment: CDR1 LNHDA and CDR2 SQIVND (reference sequence). Trimming removed 6 bases from V and 3 bases from J; junction bases left unmatched: 9. This clone has a handful of counts. In the PCR, 60 Vbeta and 13 Jbeta primers were used. Repertoires were generated with immunoSEQ multiplex PCR, while TCRdb's copy carries only in-frame clones and drops some. The sample holds under 200,000 clones, roughly 85% seen once. This TCR derives from a male donor in good health and CMV-seropositive. V gene TRBV19 combines with J gene TRBJ1-3; 9 bases line up with TRBD1. Sequenced sample: PBMCs. The CDR3 here is CASSTPGTGYGNTIYF. For the CDR3, the DNA is TGTGCCAGTAGCACGCCCGGGACAGGGTATGGAAACACCATATATTTT.